The entry below gives a single T cell receptor (beta chain) sequence along with its context. No antigen is known for it. The data derive from a study of T cell responses to AZD1222 COVID-19 vaccine. Study findings and constraints: Baseline seropositivity occurred in only six AZD1222 recipients. A rise in Spike-specific TCR breadth and depth followed two AZD1222 doses. The study found vaccine-associated CD4 TCRs spanning spike, dominant at 160-218 and 743-854.

Some clones are missing from TCRdb's copy, which holds only in-frame ones; the method was immunoSEQ multiplex PCR. This table holds 90,000 to 120,000 clones, about 89% found once. This sequence was found in an adult in good health. Material: peripheral blood, obtained on day 0 of AZD1222 vaccination.

The CDR3 DNA reads as TGTGCCAGCAGTGAGCTAGCGGCCACCGGGGAGCTGTTTTTT. This gives the protein CASSELAATGELFF. J is TRBJ2-2 and V is TRBV6-4; 7 positions agree with TRBD2. The CDR3 totals 14 residues. Looked up from germline, CDR1 is MRHNA and CDR2 is SNTAGT. J was trimmed by 4 bases and V by 3 bases; bases with no gene match: 2.